The sequence of this T cell receptor beta chain was determined in a study of Graves' ophthalmopathy and Graves' hyperthyroidism. Amplification of the TCR beta CDR3 regions used RNA transcripts (as template). First-round RT-PCR relied on HTBI primers, and a second-round multiplex PCR came next. One entry per CDR3 protein results from TCRdb running MiXCR on the multiplex PCR reads. The sample has 350,000 or so distinct CDR3 sequences, roughly a sixth seen once. The CDR3 sequence is 15 residues long. Trimming removed 5 bases from V and 4 bases from J, with 17 bases in between. Patients with other autoimmune diseases, uncontrolled infections, pregnancy or lactation were excluded.

The rearrangement joins TRBV12-3 or TRBV12-4 to TRBJ1-1; the D gene is possibly TRBD1 (5 bases). The sequence derives from an adult man with Graves' ophthalmopathy. The sample comprised peripheral blood. DNA for the CDR3: TGTGCCAGCAGTCCCCTCACGGGTGGGGCCACTGAAGCTTTCTTT. Translating it yields CASSPLTGGATEAFF.